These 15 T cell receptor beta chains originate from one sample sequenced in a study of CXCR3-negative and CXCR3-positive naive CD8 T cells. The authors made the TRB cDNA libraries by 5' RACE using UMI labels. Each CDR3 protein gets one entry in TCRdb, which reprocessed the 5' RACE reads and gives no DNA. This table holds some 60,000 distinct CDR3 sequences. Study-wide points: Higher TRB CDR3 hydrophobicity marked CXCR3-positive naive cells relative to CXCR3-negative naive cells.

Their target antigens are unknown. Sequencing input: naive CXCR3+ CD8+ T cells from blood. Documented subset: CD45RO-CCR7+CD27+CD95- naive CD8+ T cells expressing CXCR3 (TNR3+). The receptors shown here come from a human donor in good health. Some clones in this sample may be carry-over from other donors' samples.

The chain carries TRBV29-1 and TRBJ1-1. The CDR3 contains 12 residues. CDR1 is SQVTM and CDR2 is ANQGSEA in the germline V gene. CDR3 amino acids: CSVDAENTEAFF.

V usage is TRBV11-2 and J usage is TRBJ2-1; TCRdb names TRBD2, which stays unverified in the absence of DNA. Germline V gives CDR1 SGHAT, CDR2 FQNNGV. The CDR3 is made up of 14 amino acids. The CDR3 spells CASSSWTSSNEQFF.

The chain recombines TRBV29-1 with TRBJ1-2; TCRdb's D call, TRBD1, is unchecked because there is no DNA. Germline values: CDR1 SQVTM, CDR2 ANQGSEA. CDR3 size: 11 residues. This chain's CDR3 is CSVLTGRGYTF.

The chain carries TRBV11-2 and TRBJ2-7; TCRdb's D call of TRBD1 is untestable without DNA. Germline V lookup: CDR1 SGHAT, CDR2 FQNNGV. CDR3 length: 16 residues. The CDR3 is CASSLWGGYPSYEQYF.

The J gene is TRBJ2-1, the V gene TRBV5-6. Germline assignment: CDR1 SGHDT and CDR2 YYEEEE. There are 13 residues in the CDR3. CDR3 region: CASSLVQNNEQFF.

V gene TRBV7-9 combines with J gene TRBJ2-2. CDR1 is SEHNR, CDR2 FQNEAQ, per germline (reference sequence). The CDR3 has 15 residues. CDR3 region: CASSFTTVETGELFF.

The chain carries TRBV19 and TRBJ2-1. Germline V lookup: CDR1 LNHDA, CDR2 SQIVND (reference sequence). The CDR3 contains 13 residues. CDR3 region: CASSIRPYNEQFF.

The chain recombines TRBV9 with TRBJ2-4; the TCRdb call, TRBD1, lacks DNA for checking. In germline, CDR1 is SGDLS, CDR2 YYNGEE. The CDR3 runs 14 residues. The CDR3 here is CASSADRVENIQYF.

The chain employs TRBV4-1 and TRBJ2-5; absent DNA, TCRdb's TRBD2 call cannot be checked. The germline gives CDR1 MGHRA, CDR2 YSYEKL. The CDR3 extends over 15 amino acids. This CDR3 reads CASSRRDSGQETQYF.

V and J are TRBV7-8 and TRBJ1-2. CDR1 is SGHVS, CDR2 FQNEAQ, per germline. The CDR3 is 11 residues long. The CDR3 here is CASRGFYGYTF.

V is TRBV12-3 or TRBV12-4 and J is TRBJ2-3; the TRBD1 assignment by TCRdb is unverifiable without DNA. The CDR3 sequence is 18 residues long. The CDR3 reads CASSGPYGTGGFTDTQYF.

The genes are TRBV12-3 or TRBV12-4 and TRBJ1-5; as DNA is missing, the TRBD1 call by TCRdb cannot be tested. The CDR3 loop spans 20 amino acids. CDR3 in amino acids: CASSSTPAGTGPISNQPQHF.

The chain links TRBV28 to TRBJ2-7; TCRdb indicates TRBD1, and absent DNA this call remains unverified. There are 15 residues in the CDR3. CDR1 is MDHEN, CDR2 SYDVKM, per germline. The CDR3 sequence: CASSLTPGESYEQYF. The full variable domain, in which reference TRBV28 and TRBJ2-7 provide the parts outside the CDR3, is DVKVTQSSRYLVKRTGEKVFLECVQDMDHENMFWYRQDPGLGLRLIYFSYDVKMKEKGDIPEGYSVSREKKERFSLILESASTNQTSMYLCASSLTPGESYEQYFGPGTRLTVT.

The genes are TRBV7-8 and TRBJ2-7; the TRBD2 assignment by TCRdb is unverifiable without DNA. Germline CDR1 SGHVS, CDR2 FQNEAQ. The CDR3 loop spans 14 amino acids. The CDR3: CASSSRASSGEQYF.

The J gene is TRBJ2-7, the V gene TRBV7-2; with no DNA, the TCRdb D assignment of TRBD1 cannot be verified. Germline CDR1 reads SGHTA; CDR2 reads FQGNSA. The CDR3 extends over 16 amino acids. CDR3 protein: CASSLAPSASLYEQYF.